The 18 T cell receptor beta chains in this list originate from one sample, sequenced in a study of T cell repertoires in cytomegalovirus infection (dated by TCRdb to the late 2010s). Reads for this sample came from an Illumina HiSeq 1500. TCRdb redid the processing of the public reads, applying fastp at Q25 and MiXCR, and retained in-frame beta chains. Entries that share a CDR3 protein sequence are merged under the most common genes and DNA. The sample profile shows hundreds of thousands of distinct CDR3 sequences; under 8.5% of them were found once. The ten largest clones represent around 6.9% of the sample. The sample taken for sequencing was PBMCs. These TCRs come from a human donor in good health (CMV status not recorded). Some clones in this sample may be carry-over from other donors' samples.

This clonotype was recorded many times. The rearrangement links TRBV7-2 to TRBJ2-6; TRBD2 might be the D (6 bases). V was pared by 5 bases and J by 0 bases, with 11 bases between. Germline V gives CDR1 SGHTA, CDR2 FQGNSA. The CDR3 is 16 residues long. The CDR3 DNA sequence: TGTGCCAGCAGCCCGGGAGCCCCCTCTGGGGCCAACGTCCTGACTTTC. Protein product: CASSPGAPSGANVLTF.

This clonotype has only a few counts. The CDR3 sequence is CASMRELNSPLHF. The CDR3 DNA reads as TGTGCCAGCATGCGGGAACTAAATTCACCCCTCCACTTT. The chain uses TRBV2 and TRBJ1-6, with unresolved D. V was shortened by 7 bases and J by 7 bases, with 11 bases between the two germline ends. CDR1 SNHLY and CDR2 FYNNEI come from the germline V gene. The CDR3 spans 13 residues.

This clonotype was found a few times. V gene TRBV25-1 combines with J gene TRBJ1-1; D remains ambiguous. Trimming stripped 4 bases from V and 7 bases from J, with 7 bases between. The CDR3 has 11 residues. Germline V gene data show CDR1 as MGHDK and CDR2 as SYGVNS. Here the CDR3 DNA reads TGTGCCAGCAGTGGTCGGATTGAAGCTTTCTTT. Residues: CASSGRIEAFF.

At least ten counts were recorded for this clonotype. The rearrangement uses TRBV7-6 and TRBJ2-1, with 12 bases fitting TRBD2. V shed 1 base, J shed 8 bases, and the junction held 3 bases outside the gene matches. CDR1 and CDR2 from the germline V gene are SGHVS and FNYEAQ. The CDR3 runs to 15 residues. The CDR3: CASSLGTSGTDEQFF. The CDR3 DNA reads as TGTGCCAGCAGCTTAGGGACTAGCGGGACGGATGAGCAGTTCTTC. The full variable domain, in which reference TRBV7-6 and TRBJ2-1 provide the parts outside the CDR3, is GAGVSQSPRYKVTKRGQDVALRCDPISGHVSLYWYRQALGQGPEFLTYFNYEAQQDKSGLPNDRFSAERPEGSISTLTIQRTEQRDSAMYRCASSLGTSGTDEQFFGPGTRLTVL.

The rearrangement links TRBV6-2 or TRBV6-3 to TRBJ1-1, with D uncertain. V was pared by 6 bases and J by 1 base, with 9 bases between. Per the germline V gene, CDR1 is MNHEY and CDR2 is SVGEGT. The CDR3 length is 13 residues. The CDR3 sequence: CASRVQRNTEAFF. DNA for the CDR3: TGTGCCAGCAGGGTACAGAGGAACACTGAAGCTTTCTTT.

The chain has TRBV29-1 and TRBJ1-1; TRBD1 might be the D (5 bases). Per the germline V gene, CDR1 is SQVTM and CDR2 is ANQGSEA. V shed 7 bases and J shed 6 bases, with 12 bases lying between them. The CDR3 has 11 residues. The CDR3 is CSGRQGPEAFF. For the CDR3, the DNA is TGCAGCGGTCGTCAGGGCCCTGAAGCTTTCTTT.

As to this clonotype: A much bigger clone sits one base away, suggesting this may be a read error. This chain joins TRBV4-1 and TRBJ1-5, with D uncertain. V lost 4 bases to trimming and J lost 7 bases, with 11 bases between them. The CDR3 has 13 residues. Germline assignment: CDR1 MGHRA and CDR2 YSYEKL. CDR3 loop: CASSLDWGQPQHF. Written as DNA, the CDR3 is TGCGCCAGCAGCCTAGACTGGGGACAGCCCCAGCATTTT.

J is TRBJ1-5 and V is TRBV5-1; 8 bases line up with TRBD1. The germline CDR1 and CDR2 sequences are SGHRS and YFSETQ. The CDR3 totals 15 residues. After removal of 0 bases from V and 5 bases from J, the junction contained 4 bases not matched to a gene. In DNA, the CDR3 is TGCGCCAGCAGCTTGGAGGCAGGGGGCGATCAGCCCCAGCATTTT. Translation: CASSLEAGGDQPQHF.

This clonotype came up many times. This rearrangement joins TRBV7-2 to TRBJ2-5, with 7 nucleotides matching TRBD1. Germline V CDR1 and CDR2: SGHTA, FQGNSA. Trimming removed 0 bases from V and 2 bases from J; junction bases left unmatched: 3. This CDR3 is 15 amino acids long. CDR3 nucleotides: TGTGCCAGCAGCTTAGCGACAGGGCGTCAAGAGACCCAGTACTTC. Protein: CASSLATGRQETQYF.

This rearrangement joins TRBV12-3 or TRBV12-4 to TRBJ1-1; D remains unclear. Trimming removed 6 bases from V and 6 bases from J, with 20 bases in between. This CDR3 is 15 amino acids long. CDR3 region: CASSHGPPLLAEAFF. CDR3 nucleotides: TGTGCCAGCAGCCACGGACCGCCATTACTAGCTGAAGCTTTCTTT.

This clonotype was recorded at least ten times. V usage is TRBV7-2 and J usage is TRBJ2-1; D gene ambiguous. Germline CDR1 is SGHTA and CDR2 is FQGNSA. The germline V and J ends were trimmed by 1 base and 6 bases, with 7 bases remaining between them. The CDR3 loop spans 13 amino acids. CDR3 DNA: TGTGCCAGCAGCTTAGGGCGGCGCAATGAGCAGTTCTTC. Protein: CASSLGRRNEQFF.

This clonotype was seen many times. The chain has TRBV7-7 and TRBJ2-1, with D possibly TRBD1 on 5 matching bases. Trimming stripped 5 bases from V and 6 bases from J, with 8 bases between. This CDR3 is built from 12 residues. Germline V lookup: CDR1 SSHAT, CDR2 FNYEAQ (reference sequence). The CDR3 nucleotides read TGTGCCAGCAGCCCAGACAGCAATGAGCAGTTCTTC. Translation gives CASSPDSNEQFF.

This clonotype was seen at least ten times. The genes are TRBV28 and TRBJ1-1, with a tentative D call TRBD1 (5 bases). CDR1 is MDHEN, CDR2 SYDVKM, per germline. The CDR3 sequence is 15 residues long. V dropped 8 bases and J dropped 0 bases, with 16 bases sitting between them. CDR3 sequence reads: CASSGGTIMNTEAFF. The CDR3 DNA is TGTGCCAGCTCGGGGGGGACGATCATGAACACTGAAGCTTTCTTT. Combining the CDR3 with reference TRBV28 and TRBJ1-1 gives the whole variable domain DVKVTQSSRYLVKRTGEKVFLECVQDMDHENMFWYRQDPGLGLRLIYFSYDVKMKEKGDIPEGYSVSREKKERFSLILESASTNQTSMYLCASSGGTIMNTEAFFGQGTRLTVV.

At least ten counts were recorded for this clonotype. This rearrangement joins TRBV2 to TRBJ2-2; 7 positions match TRBD1. The ends lost 4 bases at V and 1 base at J; junction bases unmatched: 3. This CDR3 has 15 amino acids. The germline CDR1 and CDR2 sequences are SNHLY and FYNNEI. CDR3 in DNA: TGTGCCAGCAGTGGACAGGGCCTGAACACCGGGGAGCTGTTTTTT. Translating gives CASSGQGLNTGELFF.

This clonotype was seen ten or more times. This CDR3 is CASSRQTQLQETQYF. DNA of the CDR3: TGTGCCAGCAGCCGGCAGACTCAACTTCAAGAGACCCAGTACTTC. V and J are TRBV7-2 and TRBJ2-5; D gene unclear. The CDR3 sequence is 15 residues long. Trimming removed 5 bases from V and 2 bases from J, with 15 bases in between. The V gene's germline CDR1 is SGHTA and CDR2 FQGNSA.

This clonotype was detected only once. V gene TRBV28 combines with J gene TRBJ1-5; the D is unclear. CDR3 length: 16 amino acids. Per the germline V gene, CDR1 is MDHEN and CDR2 is SYDVKM. Between the trimmed V and J ends, which lost 1 base and 2 bases, there was a span of 12 bases. For the CDR3, the DNA is TGTGCCAGCAGTTTATCCCCCGGACCGGGCAATCAGCCCCAGCATTTT. Protein: CASSLSPGPGNQPQHF. Full variable domain (missing parts from reference TRBV28 and TRBJ1-5): DVKVTQSSRYLVKRTGEKVFLECVQDMDHENMFWYRQDPGLGLRLIYFSYDVKMKEKGDIPEGYSVSREKKERFSLILESASTNQTSMYLCASSLSPGPGNQPQHFGDGTRLSIL.

This clonotype was counted at least ten times. The V call is TRBV6-2 or TRBV6-3, the J call TRBJ1-5, with 9 nucleotides matching TRBD1. V shed 8 bases, J shed 2 bases, and the junction held 7 bases outside the gene matches. Germline CDR1 reads MNHEY; CDR2 reads SVGEGT. CDR3 size: 15 residues. CDR3 region: CASATGGKGNQPQHF. Here the CDR3 DNA reads TGTGCCAGCGCCACAGGGGGCAAGGGCAATCAGCCCCAGCATTTT.

There are many counts of this clonotype. The chain employs TRBV29-1 and TRBJ2-1; 8 nucleotides line up with TRBD1. CDR3 length: 15 residues. The trim removed 7 bases at V and 5 bases at J, leaving 13 bases unmatched. Germline assignment: CDR1 SQVTM and CDR2 ANQGSEA. This CDR3 reads CSAQPRTGSNNEQFF. The CDR3 nucleotides read TGCAGCGCCCAGCCTAGGACAGGGAGCAACAATGAGCAGTTCTTC.